These 13 T cell receptor beta chains were all obtained from the same sample, sequenced in a study of cytomegalovirus exposure and HLA in healthy donors. A multiplex PCR was run with 60 Vbeta primers and 13 Jbeta primers. The method was immunoSEQ multiplex PCR; TCRdb's version includes in-frame clones alone and lacks a portion of them. Of more than 90,000 clones detected, approximately 71% appear once; the ten largest clones hold 2.5% to 3%. Sequencing was carried out using PBMCs. These receptors came from a man over 45 in good health and CMV-seronegative.

The rearrangement uses TRBV19 and TRBJ1-1, with 11 bases matching TRBD1. Germline V CDR1 and CDR2: LNHDA, SQIVND (reference sequence). This CDR3 region has 13 residues. V shed 5 bases and J 9 bases; nucleotides not matched to a gene: 5. CDR3 DNA: TGTGCCAGTAGTGCCGGACAGGGGGCAAAAGCTTTCTTT. Protein: CASSAGQGAKAFF.

This chain links TRBV7-6 with TRBJ2-3; D ambiguous. The CDR3 loop spans 12 amino acids. Trimming left V 1 base short and J 5 bases short, with 4 bases between. From germline, CDR1 is SGHVS and CDR2 FNYEAQ. In DNA form, the CDR3 reads TGTGCCAGCAGCTTAGGTAAAGATACGCAGTATTTT. This codes for CASSLGKDTQYF. Drawing the rest from reference TRBV7-6 and TRBJ2-3, the complete variable domain is GAGVSQSPRYKVTKRGQDVALRCDPISGHVSLYWYRQALGQGPEFLTYFNYEAQQDKSGLPNDRFSAERPEGSISTLTIQRTEQRDSAMYRCASSLGKDTQYFGPGTRLTVL.

The chain links TRBV4-2 to TRBJ1-1, with unresolved D. The CDR3 spans 15 residues. V lost 1 base to trimming and J lost 4 bases, with 13 bases between them. The germline V gene has CDR1 LGHNA and CDR2 YNFKEQ. The CDR3 sequence is CASSQAGGYGTEAFF. The CDR3, as DNA: TGTGCCAGCAGCCAAGCAGGAGGGTATGGCACTGAAGCTTTCTTT.

The chain links TRBV5-4 to TRBJ1-2; 9 positions match TRBD1. Trimming took 0 bases from V and 2 from J; bases not matched to a gene: 5. The length of the CDR3 is 16 residues. Germline-derived CDR1 and CDR2 are SGHNT and YYREEE (reference sequence). The CDR3 DNA is TGTGCCAGCAGCTTGGCTGGGACAGGGCAAAACTATGGCTACACCTTC. Translating it yields CASSLAGTGQNYGYTF. Full variable domain (outside the CDR3, taken from reference TRBV5-4 and TRBJ1-2): ETGVTQSPTHLIKTRGQQVTLRCSSQSGHNTVSWYQQALGQGPQFIFQYYREEENGRGNFPPRFSGLQFPNYSSELNVNALELDDSALYLCASSLAGTGQNYGYTFGSGTRLTVV.

Comments on this clone: At the DNA level, this CDR3 is encoded by other sequences in the same sample as well. The CDR3 nucleotides are TGTGCCAGCAGTGGGGGGGTCAACACTGAAGCTTTCTTT. Protein product: CASSGGVNTEAFF. The chain combines TRBV2 with TRBJ1-1; D may be TRBD1 (5 bases). The CDR3 has 13 amino acids. In germline, CDR1 is SNHLY, CDR2 FYNNEI. Between the trimmed V and J ends, which lost 4 bases and 2 bases, there was a span of 8 bases.

J is TRBJ2-7 and V is TRBV27; tentatively, D is TRBD2 (5 bases). V lost 6 bases, J lost 0 bases, and 15 bases lay in between. The CDR3 contains 15 residues. In germline, CDR1 is MNHEY, CDR2 SMNVEV (reference sequence). The DNA of the CDR3 is TGTGCCAGCAGCCCCGCGGGTGCTGTCTCCTACGAGCAGTACGTC. This codes for CASSPAGAVSYEQYV.

The chain combines TRBV29-1 with TRBJ1-1; perhaps TRBD1 as D (6 bases). The CDR3 has 11 residues. Trimming pared 4 bases from V and 5 bases from J, leaving 8 bases between. CDR1 SQVTM and CDR2 ANQGSEA come from the germline V gene. The CDR3 DNA is TGCAGCGTTGGGGGGACAACTGAAGCTTTCTTT. This translates into CSVGGTTEAFF.

The genes are TRBV2 and TRBJ2-1; 9 positions match TRBD2. Germline lookup yields CDR1 SNHLY and CDR2 FYNNEI. V shed 7 bases, J shed 7 bases, and the junction held 5 bases outside the gene matches. The CDR3 runs to 13 residues. The CDR3 is CASNLAGRNEQFF. The CDR3 coding sequence is TGTGCCAGCAATCTAGCGGGACGAAATGAGCAGTTCTTC. The entire variable domain, with the rest obtained from reference TRBV2 and TRBJ2-1, is as follows: EPEVTQTPSHQVTQMGQEVILRCVPISNHLYFYWYRQILGQKVEFLVSFYNNEISEKSEIFDDQFSVERPDGSNFTLKIRSTKLEDSAMYFCASNLAGRNEQFFGPGTRLTVL.

This clone came up a few times. This chain connects TRBV6-6 to TRBJ2-5; 10 positions match TRBD2. CDR1 is MNHNY, CDR2 SVGAGI, per germline (reference sequence). The CDR3 spans 15 residues. The V gene end was trimmed by 9 bases and the J gene end by 1 base; junction bases not matched to a gene: 8. CDR3 sequence: CASYFSGGRQETQYF. DNA for the CDR3: TGTGCCAGTTATTTTAGCGGGGGGCGCCAAGAGACCCAGTACTTC.

The chain's CDR3 is CASSLGPATSGNTIYF. Written as DNA, the CDR3 is TGTGCCAGCAGCTTAGGCCCAGCGACCTCTGGAAACACCATATATTTT. The rearrangement joins TRBV11-2 to TRBJ1-3; the D is unclear. The CDR3 extends over 16 amino acids. CDR1 is SGHAT, CDR2 FQNNGV, per germline. V lost 1 base to trimming and J lost 0 bases, with 10 bases between them.

V usage is TRBV2 and J usage is TRBJ2-5, with 8 bases that match TRBD2. The CDR3 has 14 amino acids. Looked up from germline, CDR1 is SNHLY and CDR2 is FYNNEI. Trimming took 10 bases from V and 5 from J; bases not matched to a gene: 12. CDR3 DNA sequence: TGTGCCACCTCGGGGGGGGCGAGGACGGAGACCCAGTACTTC. It specifies CATSGGARTETQYF.

The chain links TRBV2 to TRBJ1-2, with D unresolved. The CDR3 runs to 14 residues. V was pared by 7 bases and J by 4 bases, with 16 bases between. From germline, CDR1 is SNHLY and CDR2 FYNNEI. CDR3 nucleotides: TGTGCCAGCAACCAGAGGGCAGGATCCTATGGCTACACCTTC. Protein product: CASNQRAGSYGYTF.

The CDR3 loop reads CSGTGQMNTEAFF. CDR3 sequence (DNA): TGCAGCGGGACGGGACAGATGAACACTGAAGCTTTCTTT. V gene TRBV29-1 combines with J gene TRBJ1-1; 7 bases fit TRBD1. The CDR3 extends over 13 amino acids. Germline CDR1 and CDR2: SQVTM and ANQGSEA. J gave up 0 bases and V 7 bases, and 5 bases lay outside the gene matches.